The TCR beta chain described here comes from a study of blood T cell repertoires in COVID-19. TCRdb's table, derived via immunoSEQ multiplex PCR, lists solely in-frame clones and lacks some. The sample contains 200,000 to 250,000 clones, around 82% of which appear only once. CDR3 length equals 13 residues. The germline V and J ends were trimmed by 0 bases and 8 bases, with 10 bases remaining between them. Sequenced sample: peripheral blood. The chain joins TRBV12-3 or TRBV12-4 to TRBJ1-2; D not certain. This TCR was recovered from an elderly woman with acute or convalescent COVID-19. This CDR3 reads CASSLARMGGYTF. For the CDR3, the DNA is TGTGCCAGCAGTTTAGCGAGAATGGGCGGCTACACCTTC.